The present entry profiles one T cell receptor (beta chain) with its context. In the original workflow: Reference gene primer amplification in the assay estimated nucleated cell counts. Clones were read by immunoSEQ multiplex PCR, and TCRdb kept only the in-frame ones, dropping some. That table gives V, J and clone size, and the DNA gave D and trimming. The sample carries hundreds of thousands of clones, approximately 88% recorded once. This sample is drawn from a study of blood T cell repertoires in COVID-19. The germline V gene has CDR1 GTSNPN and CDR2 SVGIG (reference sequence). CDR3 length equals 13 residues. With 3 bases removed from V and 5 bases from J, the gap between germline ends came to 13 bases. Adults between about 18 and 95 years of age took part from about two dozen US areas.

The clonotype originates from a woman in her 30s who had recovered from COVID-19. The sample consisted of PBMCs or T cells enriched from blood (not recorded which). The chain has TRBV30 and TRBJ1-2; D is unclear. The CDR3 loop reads CAWSYRNGYGYTF. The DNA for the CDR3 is TGTGCCTGGAGCTATAGGAACGGGTATGGCTACACCTTC. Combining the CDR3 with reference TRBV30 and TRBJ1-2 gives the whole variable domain SQTIHQWPATLVQPVGSPLSLECTVEGTSNPNLYWYRQAAGRGLQLLFYSVGIGQISSEVPQNLSASRPQDRQFILSSKKLLLSDSGFYLCAWSYRNGYGYTFGSGTRLTVV.